A selection of T cell receptor beta chains follows, all from one sample in a study of shared clonotypes between healthy human individuals. Measured with immunoSEQ multiplex PCR; TCRdb has only the in-frame clones, and not every one. The data show about 1.9 million clones, with just over 90% seen just once and about 1.6% held by the top ten. Sequenced input: naive CD8+ T cells from PBMCs. All receptors derive from a man younger than 30 in good health. Some clones in this sample may be carry-over from other donors' samples. The CDR3 runs from the conserved cysteine through the conserved F or W. Each record gives: J gene, V gene, clone size, D gene, CDR3 DNA, CDR3 protein. The D gene is left open where the match is weak. For some rows the clone size is stated as once, few or many, or as a class when expanded; others skip it.

>TRBJ1-1|TRBV27|-|-
TGTGCCAGCGTCCGGGTGGGGATGATGAACACTGAAGCTTTCTTT
CASVRVGMMNTEAFF
>TRBJ2-2|TRBV6-5|-|-
TGTGCCAGCAGTCGGGGACGGAACACCGGGGAGCTGTTTTTT
CASSRGRNTGELFF
>TRBJ1-4|TRBV18|-|-
TGTGCCAGCTCAGAGAAAAGGGTTCTTGCAACTAATGAAAAACTGTTTTTT
CASSEKRVLATNEKLFF
>TRBJ2-7|TRBV7-9|-|TRBD1
TGTGCCAGCAGCGAAACAGGGGGCGGCTACGAGCAGTACTTC
CASSETGGGYEQYF
>TRBJ1-5|TRBV19|-|-
TGTGCCAGTAGTAAAGGCGGTAACAGGGAGCGTCAGCCCCAGCATTTT
CASSKGGNRERQPQHF
>TRBJ1-1|TRBV7-9|-|-
TGTGCCAGCAGCTTAGCCCACCCGTCGGCTTTCTTT
CASSLAHPSAFF
>TRBJ2-7|TRBV7-6|-|-
TGTGCCAGCAGCCCCACTACACTCTCCTACGAGCAGTACTTC
CASSPTTLSYEQYF
>TRBJ2-6|TRBV7-9|once|-
TGTGCCAGCAGCACCCTTTGGGCCGGGGGCTCTGGGGCCAACGTCCTGACTTTC
CASSTLWAGGSGANVLTF
>TRBJ2-7|TRBV4-1|-|-
TGCGCCAGCAGCCAAGGCCGGGATTCCTCCTACGAGCAGTACTTC
CASSQGRDSSYEQYF
>TRBJ2-2|TRBV13|-|-
TGTGCCAGCAGCTTAATGGCGGGGAACACCGGGGAGCTGTTTTTT
CASSLMAGNTGELFF
>TRBJ2-3|TRBV11-1|-|-
TGTGCCAGCAGCTTAGATAGGGGGGATGGCGATACGCAGTATTTT
CASSLDRGDGDTQYF
>TRBJ1-3|TRBV9|-|-
TGTGCCAGCAGGCCCGGTACTGGAAACACCATATATTTT
CASRPGTGNTIYF
>TRBJ1-5|TRBV6-1|-|-
TGTGCCAGCAGTGAAGGACACTATAGCAATCAGCCCCAGCATTTT
CASSEGHYSNQPQHF
>TRBJ1-2|TRBV10-3|-|TRBD1
TGTGCCATCAGTGAGCTGTCAGGGGGGAATGGCTACACCTTC
CAISELSGGNGYTF
>TRBJ2-7|TRBV14|-|TRBD2
TGTGCCAGCAGCCAAGACAATAGCGGGAGATACGAGCAGTACTTC
CASSQDNSGRYEQYF
>TRBJ1-3|TRBV28|-|-
TGTGCCAGCAGTTTACGTGTACCCTGGGGGGGAAACACCATATATTTT
CASSLRVPWGGNTIYF
>TRBJ1-2|TRBV27|-|-
TGTGCCAGCAGCCATAACGTAGGGGTCGGCTACACCTTC
CASSHNVGVGYTF
>TRBJ2-2|TRBV28|-|-
TGTGCCAGCAGTTACCGGGACACGGGGGTTAGGGACACCGGGGAGCTGTTTTTT
CASSYRDTGVRDTGELFF
>TRBJ2-1|TRBV11-3|-|TRBD2
TGTGCCAGCAGCTTAGGACTAGCGAGGAATAATGAGCAGTTCTTC
CASSLGLARNNEQFF
>TRBJ2-3|TRBV7-9|-|TRBD2
TGTGCCAGCAGCTTAGCAGGACTAGCGGGAGTGCGGTTTGCAGATACGCAGTATTTT
CASSLAGLAGVRFADTQYF
>TRBJ1-5|TRBV7-3|-|TRBD1
TGTGCCAGCAGCCGATCCCGCGGACAGGGTGATCAGTTTTGCAATCAGCCCCAGCATTTT
CASSRSRGQGDQFCNQPQHF
>TRBJ1-1|TRBV28|-|-
TGTGCCAGCAGTTTGGGAGTGGGACAACCCGGCCCTGAAGCTTTCTTT
CASSLGVGQPGPEAFF
>TRBJ2-1|TRBV4-2|-|TRBD2
TGTGCCAGCAGCCAAGCCACGCGACTAGCAGAACGGTTCTTC
CASSQATRLAERFF
>TRBJ2-7|TRBV29-1|-|-
TGCAGCGTAGCGACAGGCACCTACGAGCAGTACTTC
CSVATGTYEQYF
>TRBJ2-7|TRBV6-1|once|-
TGTGCCAGCAGCCAGGCGGGGGACAACTACGAGCAGTACTTC
CASSQAGDNYEQYF
>TRBJ2-1|TRBV13|-|-
TGTGCCAGCAGCCAAGGAGTGAGCTCCTACAATGAGCAGTTCTTC
CASSQGVSSYNEQFF
>TRBJ1-1|TRBV28|-|-
TGTGCCAGCAGTTTATTTGGCAGGGGTGAAGCTTTCTTT
CASSLFGRGEAFF
>TRBJ2-7|TRBV25-1|-|-
TGTGCCAGCAGCCTCGGGATTAGTAACGAGCAGTACTTC
CASSLGISNEQYF
>TRBJ1-1|TRBV2|-|-
TGTGCCAGCAGTGAAGTAGGGTGGGAAGCTTTCTTT
CASSEVGWEAFF
>TRBJ2-1|TRBV18|-|TRBD2
TGTGCCAGCTCACCGCAAGGACTAGCGGGAGTGATTGGTGAGCAGTTCTTC
CASSPQGLAGVIGEQFF
>TRBJ2-1|TRBV7-6|-|TRBD2
TGTGCCAGCAGCTCACGGACTAGCGGGAGGGCCGGCTACAATGAGCAGTTCTTC
CASSSRTSGRAGYNEQFF
>TRBJ2-1|TRBV2|-|-
TGTGCCAGCGCGGAGCCCGGTTCCTACAATGAGCAGTTCTTC
CASAEPGSYNEQFF
>TRBJ2-2|TRBV9|-|-
TGTGCCAGCAGCGTCCGATCCTGGGCCGGGGAGCTGTTTTTT
CASSVRSWAGELFF
>TRBJ2-7|TRBV5-1|-|-
TGCGCCAGCAGCACCGACATATCCTACGAGCAGTACTTC
CASSTDISYEQYF
>TRBJ1-2|TRBV27|-|TRBD1
TGTGCCAGCAGTTACAGGGGGCTAAACTATGGCTACACCTTC
CASSYRGLNYGYTF
>TRBJ2-3|TRBV6-5|-|-
TGTGCCAGCAGTTTCGAACAGGGTTACGCAGATACGCAGTATTTT
CASSFEQGYADTQYF
>TRBJ2-1|TRBV10-3|-|TRBD2
TGTGCCACAAGGCCCGAGCGGGAAAGCTCCTACAATGAGCAGTTCTTC
CATRPERESSYNEQFF
>TRBJ2-3|TRBV18|-|-
TGTGCCAGCTCACCCCTTGGCCGGGGAAGCACAGATACGCAGTATTTT
CASSPLGRGSTDTQYF
>TRBJ1-1|TRBV27|-|TRBD1
TGTGCCGCGGGGGGGGACAGCATGAACACTGAAGCTTTCTTT
CAAGGDSMNTEAFF
>TRBJ2-5|TRBV18|-|TRBD2
TGTGCCAGCTCACAACTAATAGCGGGAGCCAACCAAGAGACCCAGTACTTC
CASSQLIAGANQETQYF
>TRBJ2-4|TRBV11-2|-|TRBD2
TGTGCCAGCAGCTTAGATGCTAGCGGGTTCAACATTCAGTACTTC
CASSLDASGFNIQYF
>TRBJ1-1|TRBV7-9|-|TRBD1
TGTGCCAGCAACAGACAGGGGTCGAACACTGAAGCTTTCTTT
CASNRQGSNTEAFF
>TRBJ1-1|TRBV27|-|-
TGTGCCAGCAGTTTGGTCTATGACACTGAAGCTTTCTTT
CASSLVYDTEAFF
>TRBJ2-2|TRBV10-1|-|-
TGCGCCAGCAGTGAAGGCAGGCCCGTGGGGCAGCTGTTTTTT
CASSEGRPVGQLFF
>TRBJ2-4|TRBV10-3|-|-
TGTGCCATCAGTGAGTCGAGCATTCAGTACTTC
CAISESSIQYF
>TRBJ2-7|TRBV30|-|TRBD1
TGTGCCTGGAGTGAACCCCCGGGACAGGGGAACGAGCAGTACTTC
CAWSEPPGQGNEQYF
>TRBJ2-7|TRBV28|-|-
TGTGCCAGCATCCCCGGACGAGAGGGGATCTTCTACGAGCAGTACTTC
CASIPGREGIFYEQYF
>TRBJ1-3|TRBV9|-|-
TGTGCCAGCAGCCCCAATACCGGGATCTCTGGAAACACCATATATTTT
CASSPNTGISGNTIYF
>TRBJ2-7|TRBV28|-|-
TGTGCTTCTCAGTTTACCGGTTACGAGCAGTACTTC
CASQFTGYEQYF
>TRBJ2-2|TRBV10-3|-|-
TGTGCCATCAGTGAGTTAGCCCGCTCGAACACCGGGGAGCTGTTTTTT
CAISELARSNTGELFF
>TRBJ2-1|TRBV7-2|once|-
TGTGCCAGCAGCTTGTCTGAAAACTACAATGAGCAGTTCTTC
CASSLSENYNEQFF
>TRBJ2-2|TRBV19|-|TRBD2
TGTGCCAGTAGTATTTACGGAGCGGGAGTACCTGGGGAGCTGTTTTTT
CASSIYGAGVPGELFF
>TRBJ2-3|TRBV2|once|TRBD2
TGTGCCAGCACCCATGGACTAGCGGGAGCAGGAGATACGCAGTATTTT
CASTHGLAGAGDTQYF
>TRBJ1-5|TRBV9|-|-
TGTGCCAGCAGCCCCGGGGGGCCCAGCAATCAGCCCCAGCATTTT
CASSPGGPSNQPQHF
>TRBJ2-3|TRBV15|-|-
TGTGCCACTAATACAGGGATGGGGGATACGCAGTATTTT
CATNTGMGDTQYF
>TRBJ2-7|TRBV27|-|-
TGTGCCAGCAGGGGGGACTTCCCCTACGAGCAGTACTTC
CASRGDFPYEQYF
>TRBJ2-2|TRBV9|once|-
TGTGCCAGCAGCGTAGTCCCCCAGCGCGCGAACACCGGGGAGCTGTTTTTT
CASSVVPQRANTGELFF